This T cell receptor beta chain was identified in a study of regulatory T cells in long-lasting Graves disease. The germline V gene has CDR1 MGHRA and CDR2 YSYEKL. V gave up 1 base and J gave up 6 bases, with 20 bases separating them. The CDR3 is made up of 17 amino acids. This clonotype was found a few times. Combining iRepertoire HTBI primers with Arm-PCR of CDR3 regions, the authors built TCR beta libraries. TCRdb passed the multiplex PCR reads through MiXCR, listing each CDR3 protein once. The table lists approximately 360,000 distinct CDR3 sequences, 10% to 15% of them singletons. Time point given: newly diagnosed GD, antithyroid drugs for less than 3 months. After RNA was extracted from PBMCs, the TCR library was made from it. Another study also made use of these data, one on T cells in Graves' hyperthyroidism and ophthalmopathy.

The input for sequencing was peripheral blood mononuclear cells (PBMCs), taken at new diagnosis, from a patient treated with antithyroid drugs. The chain links TRBV4-1 to TRBJ2-3, with TRBD2 as a possible D gene (6 bases). This clonotype was obtained from a woman aged 18 to 35 with Graves disease. CDR3 loop: CASSQGSTSLKGDTQYF. Here the CDR3 DNA reads TGCGCCAGCAGCCAAGGGAGCACTAGCCTCAAAGGGGATACGCAGTATTTT.